This TCR beta chain appears in the sequencing data of a study of T cell repertoires in cytomegalovirus infection. About the research overall: Public TCR beta signatures marked donors with CMV infection and the matching HLA.

Study-wide results and limits: HLA-C-restricted CMV clonotypes gave the most frequent clonotype in two of eight donors. There were carriers of CMV plus the relevant HLA, and cumulative public TCR beta family frequency identified them.

CDR1 SGDLS and CDR2 YYNGEE come from the germline V gene. Trimming removed 0 bases at V and 0 bases at J, with 6 bases between. The CDR3 loop spans 14 amino acids. TCRdb reprocessed the reads via MiXCR and lists one record per CDR3 protein. Counted here are about 360,000 distinct CDR3 sequences, 15% to 20% occurring once; the ten biggest clones make up under 9%. A word on this clonotype: Antigen unknown.

V gene TRBV9 combines with J gene TRBJ1-1; D is unresolved. The source of this sequence is a human donor in good health (CMV status not recorded). Some clones in this sample may be carry-over from other donors' samples. Sample: PBMCs. CDR3 in amino acids: CASSVAGLNTEAFF. CDR3 nucleotides: TGTGCCAGCAGCGTAGCCGGACTGAACACTGAAGCTTTCTTT.